The entry below describes one T cell receptor (beta chain). The antigen it recognizes is unknown. No much larger clone exists at a distance of one base, and base qualities are not known. In this study, sorted CD4+ and CD8+ T cells from the blood of healthy subjects and of severe aplastic anemia patients had their TCR repertoires deep-sequenced. Ficoll-Paque density gradient centrifugation was used to isolate peripheral blood mononuclear cells. Before DNA extraction, CD4+ and CD8+ T cells were sorted with FACS or magnetic beads. Its CDR3 holds 14 amino acids, cysteine through phenylalanine. Just the 42-base CDR3 DNA is kept, in frame starting at base 1. Sequences SQVTM (CDR1) and ANQGSEA (CDR2) are obtained from the germline V gene. A distance of 14 bases separates the germline ends of V and J, which lose 5 bases and 1 base respectively. The sample belongs to a study of CD8+CD57+ T cells in acquired aplastic anemia (dated by TCRdb to 2016 to 2019). Study-level background: On average, sorted CD4+ and CD8+ cells yielded roughly 3.4 ug of extracted DNA, with a range of roughly 0.18 to 30 ug. For healthy donor samples, the average read count was around 10 million for CD4+ cells and approximately 11 million for CD8+ cells.

The research as a whole found: Patients and healthy controls showed no significant difference in CD8+ Simpson's diversity (P=0.060). Twenty-nine CD8+ CDR3 sequences were shared between patients and controls but appeared highly expressed in patients and within their immunodominant clones.

Profiling of TCR beta VDJ combinations and CDR3 sequences used genomic DNA as the template. An Illumina HiSeq 2000 was used for TCR repertoire sequencing. Turning to the authors' computational methods: Repertoires were assessed using TRBV/TRBJ rearrangement plots, CDR3 size and DJ length profiles, and Simpson's diversity index. The most abundant DNA sequence in the deep sequencing data was defined as the immunodominant clone. CDR3 amino acid sequences were checked for sharing across subjects and were also compared against the VDJdb database and published repertoires. TCRdb took the public reads, trimmed them with fastp at Q25, ran MiXCR for clone calling and kept in-frame beta chains. All rows with the same CDR3 protein become a single entry with the most common DNA and genes. V and J calls and clone size were set by TCRdb, not the authors. The sample records a few hundred thousand distinct CDR3 sequences, roughly 33% of which are singletons. In total, the top ten clones hold 1.1% of the sample.

In this chain, TRBV29-1 is recombined with TRBJ1-2; TRBD1 is a possible D gene, resting on 6 matching bases. What was sequenced was sorted CD4+, CD8+, or CD8+CD57+ T cells (not recorded which) from PBMCs. The sequence was collected from a human donor in good health, serving as a control. This receptor has the CDR3 CSVHDRSYNYGYTF. The sequenced DNA: TGCAGCGTTCATGACAGGAGTTATAACTATGGCTACACCTTC. Here the CDR3 is joined to the reference TRBV29-1 and TRBJ1-2 genes, and the full variable domain is: SAVISQKPSRDICQRGTSLTIQCQVDSQVTMMFWYRQQPGQSLTLIATANQGSEATYESGFVIDKFPISRPNLTFSTLTVSNMSPEDSSIYLCSVHDRSYNYGYTFGSGTRLTVV.